This T cell receptor (beta chain) is drawn from a study of identical twins. Regarding the study as a whole: Among out-of-frame alpha sequences shared by twins, low generation probability occurred in excess. Models underestimated TCR alpha sharing (out-of-frame) in monozygotic twins.

V was pared by 5 bases and J by 5 bases, with 10 bases of the junction left unmatched. This CDR3 is 15 amino acids long. The germline V gene encodes CDR1 SGHRS and CDR2 YFSETQ. Regarding this clonotype: What it recognizes is unknown.

TCRdb re-derived calls from the 5' RACE reads in MiXCR, one entry per CDR3 protein. The sample lists about 530,000 distinct CDR3 sequences, roughly 15% occurring once. This sample also belongs to another study, concerning yellow fever vaccine responses in identical twins. This second study says: Twins' vaccine T cell responses reportedly seemed partly convergent and partly personalized.

The J gene is TRBJ2-7, the V gene TRBV5-1; the match to TRBD1 covers 10 bases. The sequence was collected from a woman aged 18-29 years in good health. Sequencing was done on a sample of CD4+ T cells sorted from blood. For the CDR3, the DNA is TGCGCCAGCAGGCGAACTCCCGGGACAGGGGACGAGCAGTACTTC. It translates to CASRRTPGTGDEQYF.